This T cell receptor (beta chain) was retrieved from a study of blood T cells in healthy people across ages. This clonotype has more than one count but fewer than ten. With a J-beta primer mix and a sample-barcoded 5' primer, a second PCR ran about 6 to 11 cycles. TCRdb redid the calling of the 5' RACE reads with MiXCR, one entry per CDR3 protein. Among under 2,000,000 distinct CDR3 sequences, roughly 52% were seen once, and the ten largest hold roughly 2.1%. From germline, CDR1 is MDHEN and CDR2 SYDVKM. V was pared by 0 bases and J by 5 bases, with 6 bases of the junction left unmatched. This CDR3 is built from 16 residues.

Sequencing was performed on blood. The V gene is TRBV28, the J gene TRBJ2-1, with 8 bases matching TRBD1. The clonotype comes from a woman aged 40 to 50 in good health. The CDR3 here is CASSLWQGAQDNEQFF. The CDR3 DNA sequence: TGTGCCAGCAGTTTATGGCAGGGGGCGCAGGACAATGAGCAGTTCTTC.